This T cell receptor beta chain is drawn from a study of persistence of HIV-infected CD4 T cells. In the study overall: Median time on suppressive ART was less than nine years.

A remark on this clone: Its target is unknown.

Overlapping HIV-1 Gag 15-mer peptides at approximately 0.91 ug per peptide per mL were used. CD40L-negative CD69-negative CD45RO-high memory CD4+ T cells were sorted as populations depleted of antigen-responding cells. CD8+ T cells were removed from PBMCs prior to stimulation. CD8-depleted PBMCs were stimulated less than 20 hours with anti-CD28/CD49d costimulation, CD40-blocking antibody and enfuvirtide. Study-wide results and limits: The rare CMV-responding cells with HIV-1 proviruses were not separately TCR-sequenced.

The libraries were made with immunoSEQ version 4 in survey mode. TCRdb keeps only in-frame clones here, not all; method: immunoSEQ multiplex PCR. Of about 40,000 clones listed, roughly 74% are singletons. The CDR3 extends over 14 amino acids. Germline loops: CDR1 GTSNPN, CDR2 SVGIG (reference sequence). With 3 bases clipped from V and 3 bases from J, the junction kept 8 bases outside the gene matches. The V and J genes are TRBV30 and TRBJ2-7, with 7 bases that match TRBD2. The source of this sequence is an adult man with HIV who was CMV-seropositive. Sequencing used CD4+ T cells sorted from PBMCs after approximately 19-hour stimulation, obtained from a patient who received antiretroviral therapy. DNA for the CDR3: TGTGCCTGGAGCGCCGGACTAGACTTCTACGAGCAGTACTTC. Amino acid sequence: CAWSAGLDFYEQYF.